The table lists the clone carrying this T cell receptor (beta chain) with a count of one. This sample is drawn from a study of blood T cells in healthy people across ages. Every participating donor contributed roughly 10 milliliters of peripheral blood through a draw. Extraction yielded at least 5.5 micrograms of total RNA per sample. The use of a sample-barcoded 5' primer and a J-beta primer mix characterized a second PCR of roughly 6 to 11 cycles. From the 5' RACE reads, TCRdb called clonotypes with MiXCR, one entry per CDR3 protein. The sample contains 720,000 or so distinct CDR3 sequences, roughly two fifths of which appear only once. With 4 bases removed from V and 3 bases from J, the gap between germline ends came to 10 bases. The CDR3 extends over 13 amino acids. Germline V CDR1 and CDR2: MNHNS, SASEGT.

This receptor was taken from an elderly man in good health. The sequencing input was blood. The chain links TRBV6-1 to TRBJ2-7, with D possibly being TRBD2 (5 bases). The CDR3 loop is CASSATRGYEQYF. The CDR3, as DNA: TGTGCCAGCAGTGCGACACGGGGCTACGAGCAGTACTTC.